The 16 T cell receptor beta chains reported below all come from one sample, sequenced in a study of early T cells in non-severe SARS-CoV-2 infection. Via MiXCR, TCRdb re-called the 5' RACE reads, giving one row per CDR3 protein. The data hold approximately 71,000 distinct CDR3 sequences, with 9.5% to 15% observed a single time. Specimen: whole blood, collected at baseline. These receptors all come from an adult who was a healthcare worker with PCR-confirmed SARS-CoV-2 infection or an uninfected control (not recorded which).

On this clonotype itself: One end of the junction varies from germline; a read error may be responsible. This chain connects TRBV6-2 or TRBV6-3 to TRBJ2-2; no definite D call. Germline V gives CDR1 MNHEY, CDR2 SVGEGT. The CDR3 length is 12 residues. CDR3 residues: CASSRNSGELFF. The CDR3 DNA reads TGTGCCAGCAGCAGGAACTCCGGGGAGCTGTTTTTT.

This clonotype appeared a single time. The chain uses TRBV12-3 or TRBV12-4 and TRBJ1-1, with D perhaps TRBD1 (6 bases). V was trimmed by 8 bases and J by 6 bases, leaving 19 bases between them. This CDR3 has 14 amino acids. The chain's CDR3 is CASCRAQGLAEAFF. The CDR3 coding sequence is TGTGCCAGCTGTCGGGCGCAGGGGCTAGCTGAAGCTTTCTTT.

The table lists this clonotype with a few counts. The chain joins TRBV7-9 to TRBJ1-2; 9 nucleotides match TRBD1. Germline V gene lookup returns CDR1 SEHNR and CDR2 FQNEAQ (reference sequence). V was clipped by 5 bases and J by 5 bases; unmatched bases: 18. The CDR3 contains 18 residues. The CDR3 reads CASSARPLQGAHPYGYTF. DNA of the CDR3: TGTGCCAGCAGCGCACGCCCCCTACAGGGGGCACACCCTTATGGCTACACCTTC.

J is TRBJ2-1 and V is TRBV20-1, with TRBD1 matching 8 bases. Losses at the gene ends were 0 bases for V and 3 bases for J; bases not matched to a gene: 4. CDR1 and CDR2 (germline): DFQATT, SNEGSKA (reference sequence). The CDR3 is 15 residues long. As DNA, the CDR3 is TGCAGTGCTAGAGACAGGGGGCAGGGCTACAATGAGCAGTTCTTC. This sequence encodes CSARDRGQGYNEQFF.

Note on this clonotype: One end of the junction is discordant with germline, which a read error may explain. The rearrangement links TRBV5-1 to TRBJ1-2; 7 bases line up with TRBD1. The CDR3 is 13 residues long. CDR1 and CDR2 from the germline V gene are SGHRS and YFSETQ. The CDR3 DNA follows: TGCGCCAGCAGCTTACAACAGGGGAATGGCTACTCCTTC. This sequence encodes CASSLQQGNGYSF.

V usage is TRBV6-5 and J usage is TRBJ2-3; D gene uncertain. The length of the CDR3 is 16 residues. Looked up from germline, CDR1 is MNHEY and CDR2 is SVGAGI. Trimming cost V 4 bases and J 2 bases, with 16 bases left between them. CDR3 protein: CASSLGWISPTDTQYF. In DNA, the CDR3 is TGTGCCAGCAGTTTGGGCTGGATTTCCCCCACAGATACGCAGTATTTT.

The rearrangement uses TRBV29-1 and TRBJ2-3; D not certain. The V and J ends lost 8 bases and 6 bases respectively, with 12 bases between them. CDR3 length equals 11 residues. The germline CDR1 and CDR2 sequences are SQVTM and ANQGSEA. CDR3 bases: TGCAGCACCCTTTCCGGGGATACGCAGTATTTT. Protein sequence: CSTLSGDTQYF.

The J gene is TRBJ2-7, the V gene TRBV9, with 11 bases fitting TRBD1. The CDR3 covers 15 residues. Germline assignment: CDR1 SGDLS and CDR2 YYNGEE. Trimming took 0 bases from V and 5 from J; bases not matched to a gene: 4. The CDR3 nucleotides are TGTGCCAGCAGCGTAGCGGGACAGGGGGTCCACGAGCAGTACTTC. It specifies CASSVAGQGVHEQYF.

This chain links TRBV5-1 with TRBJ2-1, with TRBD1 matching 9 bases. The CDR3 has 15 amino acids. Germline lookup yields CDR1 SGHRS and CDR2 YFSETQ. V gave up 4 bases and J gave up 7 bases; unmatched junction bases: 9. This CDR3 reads CASSLGTGRSNEQFF. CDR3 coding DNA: TGCGCCAGCAGCCTAGGGACAGGGAGGAGTAATGAGCAGTTCTTC.

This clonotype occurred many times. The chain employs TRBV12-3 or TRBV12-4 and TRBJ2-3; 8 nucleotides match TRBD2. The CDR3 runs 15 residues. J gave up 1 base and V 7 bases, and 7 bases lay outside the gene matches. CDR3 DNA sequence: TGTGCCAGCATCCCCCGGGGGGGCGGCACAGATACGCAGTATTTT. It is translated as CASIPRGGGTDTQYF.

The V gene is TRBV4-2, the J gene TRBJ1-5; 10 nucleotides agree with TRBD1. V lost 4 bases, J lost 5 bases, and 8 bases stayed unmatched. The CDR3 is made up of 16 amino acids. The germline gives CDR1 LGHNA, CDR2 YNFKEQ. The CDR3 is CASSRGTGADHQPQHF. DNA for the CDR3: TGTGCCAGCAGCCGGGGGACAGGGGCCGATCATCAGCCCCAGCATTTT.

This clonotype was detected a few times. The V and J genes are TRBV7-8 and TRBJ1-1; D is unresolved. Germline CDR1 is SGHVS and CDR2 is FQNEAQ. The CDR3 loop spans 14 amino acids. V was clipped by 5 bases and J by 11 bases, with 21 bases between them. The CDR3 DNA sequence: TGTGCCAGCAGCCCCGGTAGGTTCGAATGGACGGCTTTCTTT. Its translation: CASSPGRFEWTAFF.

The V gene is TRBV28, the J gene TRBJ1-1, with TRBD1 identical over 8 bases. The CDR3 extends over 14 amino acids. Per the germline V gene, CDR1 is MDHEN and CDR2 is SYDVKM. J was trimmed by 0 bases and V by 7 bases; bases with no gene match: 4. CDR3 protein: CASIPGQVNTEAFF. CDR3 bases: TGTGCCAGCATCCCGGGACAGGTGAACACTGAAGCTTTCTTT.

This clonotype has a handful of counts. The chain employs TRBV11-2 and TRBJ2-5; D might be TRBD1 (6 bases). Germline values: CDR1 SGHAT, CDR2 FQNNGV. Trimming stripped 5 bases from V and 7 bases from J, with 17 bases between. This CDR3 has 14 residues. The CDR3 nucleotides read TGTGCCAGCAGCGCAAACAGGGCCCAGGGGACCCAGTACTTC. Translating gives CASSANRAQGTQYF.

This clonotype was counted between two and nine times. This CDR3 is CASNRGLFYNEQFF. Written as DNA, the CDR3 is TGTGCCAGTAATCGGGGGTTGTTTTACAATGAGCAGTTCTTC. V is TRBV19 and J is TRBJ2-1, with D possibly being TRBD2 (6 bases). The CDR3 sequence is 14 residues long. Looked up from germline, CDR1 is LNHDA and CDR2 is SQIVND (reference sequence). Trimming removed 7 bases from V and 4 bases from J, with 14 bases in between.

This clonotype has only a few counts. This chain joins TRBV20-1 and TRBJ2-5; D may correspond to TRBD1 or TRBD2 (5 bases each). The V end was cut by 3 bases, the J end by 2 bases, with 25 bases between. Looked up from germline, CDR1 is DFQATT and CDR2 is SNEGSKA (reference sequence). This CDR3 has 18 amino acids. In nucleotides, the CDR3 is TGCAGTGCTAGTCAGACCCTTCCGGGGCAGGGCTTACAAGAGACCCAGTACTTC. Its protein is CSASQTLPGQGLQETQYF.